This TCR beta chain was sequenced during a study of T cells in Graves' hyperthyroidism and ophthalmopathy. V was trimmed by 3 bases and J by 0 bases, leaving 11 bases between them. The CDR3 has 15 amino acids. These patients, aged 18 to 65, had recently diagnosed hyperthyroidism lasting under 2 months. Exclusion of patients followed from uncontrolled infection, other autoimmune disease, pregnancy or lactation. Amplification yielded TCR beta CDR3 regions, with RNA transcripts as the source. First-round RT-PCR with HTBI primers amplified the TCR CDR3 region. Using its own MiXCR run on the multiplex PCR reads, TCRdb lists one record per CDR3 protein. Of about 840,000 distinct CDR3 sequences in the sample, 38% are singletons; the top ten hold around 9.3%.

Source material: blood. The receptor was derived from a man aged 18 to 29 with Graves' hyperthyroidism. J is TRBJ1-1 and V is TRBV12-3 or TRBV12-4; no definite D call. For the CDR3, the DNA is TGTGCCAGCAGTTTGAGCCGGAACTTGAACACTGAAGCTTTCTTT. Protein sequence: CASSLSRNLNTEAFF.